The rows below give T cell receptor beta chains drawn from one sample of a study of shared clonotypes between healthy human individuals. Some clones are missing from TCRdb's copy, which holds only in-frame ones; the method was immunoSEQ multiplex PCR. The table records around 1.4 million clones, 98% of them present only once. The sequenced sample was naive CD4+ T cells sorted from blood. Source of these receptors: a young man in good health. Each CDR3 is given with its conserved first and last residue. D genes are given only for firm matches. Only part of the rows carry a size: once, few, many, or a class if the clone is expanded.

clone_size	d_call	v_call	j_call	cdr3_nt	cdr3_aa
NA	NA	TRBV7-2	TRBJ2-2	TGTGCCAGCAGCTTAGTGGGCGGAAACACCGGGGAGCTGTTTTTT	CASSLVGGNTGELFF
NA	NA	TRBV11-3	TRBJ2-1	TGTGCCAGCAGCTTATTTGAGGGCAATGAGCAGTTCTTC	CASSLFEGNEQFF
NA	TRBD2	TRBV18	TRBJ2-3	TGTGCCAGCTCACCACGGGGACTAGCGGGAGGCTGGTCAGATACGCAGTATTTT	CASSPRGLAGGWSDTQYF
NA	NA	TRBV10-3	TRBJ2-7	TGTGCCACCAAGGGGCGGGCCCCCTACGAGCAGTACTTC	CATKGRAPYEQYF
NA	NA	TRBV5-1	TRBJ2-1	TGCGCCAGCAGCTCCGGGTCCAGCAGGGGCGAAAAGAATGAGCAGTTCTTC	CASSSGSSRGEKNEQFF
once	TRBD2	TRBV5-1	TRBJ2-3	TGCGCCAGCAGCTTGGTAGGAGCGGGGGCGGAGGATACGCAGTATTTT	CASSLVGAGAEDTQYF
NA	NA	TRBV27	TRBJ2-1	TGTGCCAGCAGTTTCCGGAGGGGAACCTACAATGAGCAGTTCTTC	CASSFRRGTYNEQFF
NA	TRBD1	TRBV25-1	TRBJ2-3	TGTGCCACGCAGGGGGTTAACACAGATACGCAGTATTTT	CATQGVNTDTQYF
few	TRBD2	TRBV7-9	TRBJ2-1	TGTGCCAGCAGCTTAGGTACCGGGAGGATCTACAATGAGCAGTTCTTC	CASSLGTGRIYNEQFF
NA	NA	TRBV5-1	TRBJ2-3	TGCGCCAGCAGCCGTCCCAAAGCGCTCAGCACAGATACGCAGTATTTT	CASSRPKALSTDTQYF
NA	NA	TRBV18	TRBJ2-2	TGTGCCAGCTCACGAAGGAGGGGGACCGGGGAGCTGTTTTTT	CASSRRRGTGELFF
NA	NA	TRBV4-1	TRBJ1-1	TGCGCCAGCAGCCAAGTAAGAGATCCTGAAGCTTTCTTT	CASSQVRDPEAFF
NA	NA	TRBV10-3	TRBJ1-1	TGTGCCATCAGTGCACAGCCTAACACTGAAGCTTTCTTT	CAISAQPNTEAFF
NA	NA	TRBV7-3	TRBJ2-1	TGTGCCAGCAGCTTAGGCAATGAGCAGTTCTTC	CASSLGNEQFF
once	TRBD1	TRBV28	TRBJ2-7	TGTGCCAGCAGGGGACAGGGTCAGGACGAGCAGTACTTC	CASRGQGQDEQYF
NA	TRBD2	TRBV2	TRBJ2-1	TGTGCCAGCGGATTAGTAGCGGGAGAGGGTGAGCAGTTCTTC	CASGLVAGEGEQFF
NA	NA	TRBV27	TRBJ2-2	TGTGCCAGCAGTTTTAGGGCGAACACCGGGGAGCTGTTTTTT	CASSFRANTGELFF
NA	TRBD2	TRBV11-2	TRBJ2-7	TGTGCCAGCAGCAGTCGGACTAGCGGGAAGTCCGAGCAGTACTTC	CASSSRTSGKSEQYF
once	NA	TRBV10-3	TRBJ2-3	TGTGCCATCAGTGAGTCCAATAGCCGGGCAGGAGGAGATACGCAGTATTTT	CAISESNSRAGGDTQYF
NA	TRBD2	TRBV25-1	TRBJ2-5	TGTGCCAGCAGCAATGGGGGGGGTTCCTGGGAGACCCAGTACTTC	CASSNGGGSWETQYF
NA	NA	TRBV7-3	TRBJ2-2	TGTGCCAGCAGCTTAGGCAGAAACACCGGGGAGCTGTTTTTT	CASSLGRNTGELFF
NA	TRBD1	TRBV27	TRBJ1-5	TGTGCCAGCAGTTTCCGCAGGGGGGGGAGCAATCAGCCCCAGCATTTT	CASSFRRGGSNQPQHF
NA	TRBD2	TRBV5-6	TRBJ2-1	TGTGCCAGCAGCCTCCCGTTAGCGGGAGGGCTCTTTTACAATGAGCAGTTCTTC	CASSLPLAGGLFYNEQFF
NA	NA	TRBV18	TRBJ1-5	TGTGCCAGCTCACCTTATGAAGTGGGAAATCAGCCCCAGCATTTT	CASSPYEVGNQPQHF
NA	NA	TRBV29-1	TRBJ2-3	TGCAGCGTTTCAGCCACGGATACGCAGTATTTT	CSVSATDTQYF
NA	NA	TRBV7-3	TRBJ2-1	TGTGCCAGCAGCTCCCTCGCTCCCCGCTCCTACAATGAGCAGTTCTTC	CASSSLAPRSYNEQFF